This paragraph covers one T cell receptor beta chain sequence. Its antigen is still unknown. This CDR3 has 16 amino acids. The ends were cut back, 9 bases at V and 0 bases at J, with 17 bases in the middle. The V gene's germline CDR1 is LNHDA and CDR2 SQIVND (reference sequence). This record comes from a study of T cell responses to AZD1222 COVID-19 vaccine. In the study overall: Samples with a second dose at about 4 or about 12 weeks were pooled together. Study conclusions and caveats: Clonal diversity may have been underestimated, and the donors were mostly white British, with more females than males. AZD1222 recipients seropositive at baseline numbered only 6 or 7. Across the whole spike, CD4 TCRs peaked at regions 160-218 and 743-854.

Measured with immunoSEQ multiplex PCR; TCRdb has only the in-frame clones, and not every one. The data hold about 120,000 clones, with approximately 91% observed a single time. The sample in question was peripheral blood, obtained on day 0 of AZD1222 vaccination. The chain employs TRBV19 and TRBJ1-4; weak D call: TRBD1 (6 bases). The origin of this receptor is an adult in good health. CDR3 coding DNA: TGTGCCAGGCGCGGACAGACGATATCAACTAATGAAAAACTGTTTTTT. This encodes CARRGQTISTNEKLFF.